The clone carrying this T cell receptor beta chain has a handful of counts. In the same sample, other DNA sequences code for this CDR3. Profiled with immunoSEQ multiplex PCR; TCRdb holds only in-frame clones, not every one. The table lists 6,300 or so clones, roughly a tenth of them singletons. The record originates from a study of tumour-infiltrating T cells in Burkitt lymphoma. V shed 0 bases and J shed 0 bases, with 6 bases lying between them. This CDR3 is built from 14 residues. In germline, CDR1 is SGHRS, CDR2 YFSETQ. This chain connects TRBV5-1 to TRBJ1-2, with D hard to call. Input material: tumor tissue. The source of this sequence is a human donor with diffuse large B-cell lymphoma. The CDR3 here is CASSLERTNYGYTF. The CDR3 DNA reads TGCGCCAGCAGCTTGGAGCGAACTAACTATGGCTACACCTTC.